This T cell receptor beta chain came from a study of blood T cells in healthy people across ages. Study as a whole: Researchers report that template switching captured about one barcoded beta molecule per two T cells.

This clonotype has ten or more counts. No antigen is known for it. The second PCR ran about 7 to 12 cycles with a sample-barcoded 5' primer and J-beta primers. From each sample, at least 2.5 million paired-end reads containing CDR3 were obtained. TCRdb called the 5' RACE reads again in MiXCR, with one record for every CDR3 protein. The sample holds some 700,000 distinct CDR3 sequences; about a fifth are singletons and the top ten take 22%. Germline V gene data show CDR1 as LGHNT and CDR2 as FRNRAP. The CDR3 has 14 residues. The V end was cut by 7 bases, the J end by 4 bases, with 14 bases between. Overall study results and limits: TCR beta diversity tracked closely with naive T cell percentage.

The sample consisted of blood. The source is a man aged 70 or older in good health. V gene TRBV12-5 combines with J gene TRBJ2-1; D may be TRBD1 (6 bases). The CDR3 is CASAAGQGYNEQFF. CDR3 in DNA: TGTGCTAGTGCCGCGGGCCAGGGGTACAATGAGCAGTTCTTC.